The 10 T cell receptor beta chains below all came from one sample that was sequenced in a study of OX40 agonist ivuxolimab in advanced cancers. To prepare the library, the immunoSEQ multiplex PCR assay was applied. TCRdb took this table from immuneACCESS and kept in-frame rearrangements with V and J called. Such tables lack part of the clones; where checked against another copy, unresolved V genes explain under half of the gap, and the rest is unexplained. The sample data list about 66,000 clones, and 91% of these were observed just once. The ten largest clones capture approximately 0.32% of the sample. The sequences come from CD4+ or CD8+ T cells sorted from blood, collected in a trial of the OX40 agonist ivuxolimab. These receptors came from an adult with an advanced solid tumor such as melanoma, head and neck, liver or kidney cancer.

The CDR3 reads CASSFSLAEREQFF. The CDR3 nucleotides are TGTGCCAGCAGCTTCAGTCTAGCGGAAAGAGAGCAGTTCTTC. The chain uses TRBV7-9 and TRBJ2-1, with 7 bases fitting TRBD2. This CDR3 is built from 14 residues. CDR1 and CDR2 from the germline V gene are SEHNR and FQNEAQ (reference sequence). Trimming at V came to 3 bases and at J to 10 bases, leaving 9 bases not matched to a gene. The full variable domain, its missing parts supplied by reference TRBV7-9 and TRBJ2-1, is DTGVSQNPRHKITKRGQNVTFRCDPISEHNRLYWYRQTLGQGPEFLTYFQNEAQLEKSRLLSDRFSAERPKGSFSTLEIQRTEQGDSAMYLCASSFSLAEREQFFGPGTRLTVL.

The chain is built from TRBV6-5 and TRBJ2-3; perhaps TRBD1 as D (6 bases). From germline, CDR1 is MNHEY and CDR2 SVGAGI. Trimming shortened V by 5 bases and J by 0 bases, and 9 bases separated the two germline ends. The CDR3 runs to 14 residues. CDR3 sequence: CASSDRKSTDTQYF. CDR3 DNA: TGTGCCAGCAGTGACAGGAAAAGCACAGATACGCAGTATTTT.

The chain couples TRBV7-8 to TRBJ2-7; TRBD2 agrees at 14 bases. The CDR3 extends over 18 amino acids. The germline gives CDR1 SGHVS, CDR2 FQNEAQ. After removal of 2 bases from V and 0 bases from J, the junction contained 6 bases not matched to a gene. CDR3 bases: TGTGCCAGCAGCTTAAGTAGACTAGCGGGAGGGCCCTCCTACGAGCAGTACTTC. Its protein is CASSLSRLAGGPSYEQYF.

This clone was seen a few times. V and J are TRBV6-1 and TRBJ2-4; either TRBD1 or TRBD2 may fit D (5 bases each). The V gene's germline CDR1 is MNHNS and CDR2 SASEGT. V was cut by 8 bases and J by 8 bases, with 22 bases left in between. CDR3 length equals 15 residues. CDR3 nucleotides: TGTGCCAGCGCTCCCCGGGGCGCAAGGTCGGACATTCAGTACTTC. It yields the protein CASAPRGARSDIQYF.

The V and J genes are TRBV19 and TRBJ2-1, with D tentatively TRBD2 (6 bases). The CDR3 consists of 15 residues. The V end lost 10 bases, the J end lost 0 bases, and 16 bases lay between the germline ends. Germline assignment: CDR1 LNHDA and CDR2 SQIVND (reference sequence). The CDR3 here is CATTTRLGSYNEQFF. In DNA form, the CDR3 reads TGTGCCACTACGACTAGGTTGGGCTCCTACAATGAGCAGTTCTTC.

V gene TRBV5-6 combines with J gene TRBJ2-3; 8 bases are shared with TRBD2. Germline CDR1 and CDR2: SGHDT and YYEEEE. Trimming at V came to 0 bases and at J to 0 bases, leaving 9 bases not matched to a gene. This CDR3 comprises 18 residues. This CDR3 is CASSLAPGSGSSTDTQYF. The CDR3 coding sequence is TGTGCCAGCAGCTTGGCCCCAGGAAGCGGGAGTAGCACAGATACGCAGTATTTT. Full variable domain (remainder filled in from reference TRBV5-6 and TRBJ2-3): DAGVTQSPTHLIKTRGQQVTLRCSPKSGHDTVSWYQQALGQGPQFIFQYYEEEERQRGNFPDRFSGHQFPNYSSELNVNALLLGDSALYLCASSLAPGSGSSTDTQYFGPGTRLTVL.

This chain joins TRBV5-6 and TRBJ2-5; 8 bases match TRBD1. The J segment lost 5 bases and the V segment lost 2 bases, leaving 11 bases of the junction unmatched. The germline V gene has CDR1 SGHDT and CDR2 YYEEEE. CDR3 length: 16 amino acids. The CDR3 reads CASSFGRGRGTETQYF. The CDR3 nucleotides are TGTGCCAGCAGCTTCGGCAGGGGGCGGGGAACGGAGACCCAGTACTTC. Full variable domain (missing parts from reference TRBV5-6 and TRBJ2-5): DAGVTQSPTHLIKTRGQQVTLRCSPKSGHDTVSWYQQALGQGPQFIFQYYEEEERQRGNFPDRFSGHQFPNYSSELNVNALLLGDSALYLCASSFGRGRGTETQYFGPGTRLLVL.

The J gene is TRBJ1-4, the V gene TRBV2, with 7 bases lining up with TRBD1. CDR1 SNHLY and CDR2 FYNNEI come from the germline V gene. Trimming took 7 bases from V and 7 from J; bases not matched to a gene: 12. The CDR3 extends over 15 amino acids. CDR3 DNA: TGTGCCAGCATCCGACAGGGTGTGAGTTCTGAAAAACTGTTTTTT. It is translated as CASIRQGVSSEKLFF.

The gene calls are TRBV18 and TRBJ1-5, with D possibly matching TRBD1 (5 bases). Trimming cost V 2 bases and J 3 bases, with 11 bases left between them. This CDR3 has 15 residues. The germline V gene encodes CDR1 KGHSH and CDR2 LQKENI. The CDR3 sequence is CASSPLMTDNQPQHF. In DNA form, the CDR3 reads TGTGCCAGCTCACCATTAATGACAGACAATCAGCCCCAGCATTTT. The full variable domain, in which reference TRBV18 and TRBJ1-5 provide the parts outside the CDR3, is NAGVMQNPRHLVRRRGQEARLRCSPMKGHSHVYWYRQLPEEGLKFMVYLQKENIIDESGMPKERFSAEFPKEGPSILRIQQVVRGDSAAYFCASSPLMTDNQPQHFGDGTRLSIL.

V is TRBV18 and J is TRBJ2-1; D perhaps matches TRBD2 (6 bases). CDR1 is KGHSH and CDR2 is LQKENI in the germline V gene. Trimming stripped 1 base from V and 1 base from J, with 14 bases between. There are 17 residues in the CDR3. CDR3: CASSPQGTQPSYNEQFF. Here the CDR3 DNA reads TGTGCCAGCTCACCACAGGGGACTCAGCCTTCCTACAATGAGCAGTTCTTC.